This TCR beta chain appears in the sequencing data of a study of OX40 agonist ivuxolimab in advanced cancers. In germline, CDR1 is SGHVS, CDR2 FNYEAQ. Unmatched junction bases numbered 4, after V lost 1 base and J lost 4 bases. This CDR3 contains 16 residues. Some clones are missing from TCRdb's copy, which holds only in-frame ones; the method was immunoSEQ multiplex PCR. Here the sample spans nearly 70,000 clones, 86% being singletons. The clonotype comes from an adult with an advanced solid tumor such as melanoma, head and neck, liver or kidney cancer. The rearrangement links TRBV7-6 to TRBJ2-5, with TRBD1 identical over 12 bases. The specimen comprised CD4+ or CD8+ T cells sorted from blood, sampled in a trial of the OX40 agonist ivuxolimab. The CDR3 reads CASSLGGQGALETQYF. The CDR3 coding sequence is TGTGCCAGCAGCTTAGGGGGACAGGGGGCGTTAGAGACCCAGTACTTC.